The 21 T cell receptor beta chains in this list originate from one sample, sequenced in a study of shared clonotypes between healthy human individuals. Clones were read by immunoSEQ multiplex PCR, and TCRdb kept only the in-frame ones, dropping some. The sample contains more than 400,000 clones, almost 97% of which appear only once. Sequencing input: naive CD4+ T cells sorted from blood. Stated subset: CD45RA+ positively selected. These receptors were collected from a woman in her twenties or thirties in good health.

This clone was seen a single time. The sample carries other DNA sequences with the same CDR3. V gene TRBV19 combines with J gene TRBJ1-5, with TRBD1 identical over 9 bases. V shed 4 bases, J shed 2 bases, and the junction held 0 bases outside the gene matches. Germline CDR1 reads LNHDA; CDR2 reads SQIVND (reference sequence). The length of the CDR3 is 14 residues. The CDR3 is CASSRTGGNQPQHF. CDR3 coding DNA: TGTGCCAGTAGTAGGACAGGGGGCAATCAGCCCCAGCATTTT. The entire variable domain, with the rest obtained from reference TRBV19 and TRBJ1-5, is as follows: DGGITQSPKYLFRKEGQNVTLSCEQNLNHDAMYWYRQDPGQGLRLIYYSQIVNDFQKGDIAEGYSVSREKKESFPLTVTSAQKNPTAFYLCASSRTGGNQPQHFGDGTRLSIL.

The CDR3 sequence is CASSRGRDNSNQPQHF. DNA of the CDR3: TGTGCCAGCAGCCGAGGCCGGGACAATAGCAATCAGCCCCAGCATTTT. This chain links TRBV6-6 with TRBJ1-5; D may be TRBD1 (6 bases). There are 16 residues in the CDR3. The V end was cut by 6 bases, the J end by 0 bases, with 15 bases between. Germline values: CDR1 MNHNY, CDR2 SVGAGI (reference sequence).

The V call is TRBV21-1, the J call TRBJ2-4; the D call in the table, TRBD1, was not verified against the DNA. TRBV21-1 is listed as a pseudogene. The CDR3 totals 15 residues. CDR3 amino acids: CASSNLRGNKNIQYF. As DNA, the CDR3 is TGTGCCAGCAGCAACCTCAGGGGAAACAAAAACATTCAGTACTTC.

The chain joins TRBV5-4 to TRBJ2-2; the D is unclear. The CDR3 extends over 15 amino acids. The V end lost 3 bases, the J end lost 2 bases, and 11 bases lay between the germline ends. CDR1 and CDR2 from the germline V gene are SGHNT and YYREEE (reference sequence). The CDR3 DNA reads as TGTGCCAGCAGCTCCCAAACCTTTAACACCGGGGAGCTGTTTTTT. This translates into CASSSQTFNTGELFF.

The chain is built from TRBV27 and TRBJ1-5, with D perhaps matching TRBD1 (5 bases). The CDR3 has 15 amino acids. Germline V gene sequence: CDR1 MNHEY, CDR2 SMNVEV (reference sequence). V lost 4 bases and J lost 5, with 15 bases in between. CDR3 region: CASSWQGGVDQPQHF. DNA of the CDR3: TGTGCCAGCAGTTGGCAAGGAGGGGTAGATCAGCCCCAGCATTTT.

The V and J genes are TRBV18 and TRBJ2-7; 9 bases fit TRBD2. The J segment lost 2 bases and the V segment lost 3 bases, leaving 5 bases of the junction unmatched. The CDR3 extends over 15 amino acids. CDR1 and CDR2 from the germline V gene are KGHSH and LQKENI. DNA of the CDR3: TGTGCCAGCTCACCCACGGCGGGAGGGGCCTACGAGCAGTACTTC. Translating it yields CASSPTAGGAYEQYF.

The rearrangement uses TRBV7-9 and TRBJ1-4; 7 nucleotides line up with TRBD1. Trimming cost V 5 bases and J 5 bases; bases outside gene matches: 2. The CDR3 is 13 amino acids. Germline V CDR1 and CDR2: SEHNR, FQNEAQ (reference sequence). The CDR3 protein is CASSGTENEKLFF. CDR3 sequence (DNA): TGTGCCAGCAGCGGGACAGAGAATGAAAAACTGTTTTTT.

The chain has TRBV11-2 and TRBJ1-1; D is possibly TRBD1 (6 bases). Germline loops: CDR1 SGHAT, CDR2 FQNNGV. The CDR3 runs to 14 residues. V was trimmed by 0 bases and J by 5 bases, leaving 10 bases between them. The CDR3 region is CASSLDGGLTEAFF. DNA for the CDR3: TGTGCCAGCAGCTTAGACGGGGGGCTGACTGAAGCTTTCTTT.

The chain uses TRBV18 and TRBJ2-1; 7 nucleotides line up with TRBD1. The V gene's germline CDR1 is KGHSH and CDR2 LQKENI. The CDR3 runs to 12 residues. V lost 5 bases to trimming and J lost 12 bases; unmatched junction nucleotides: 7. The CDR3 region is CASSTGEKGQFF. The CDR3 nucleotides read TGTGCCAGCTCAACAGGGGAGAAGGGGCAGTTCTTC.

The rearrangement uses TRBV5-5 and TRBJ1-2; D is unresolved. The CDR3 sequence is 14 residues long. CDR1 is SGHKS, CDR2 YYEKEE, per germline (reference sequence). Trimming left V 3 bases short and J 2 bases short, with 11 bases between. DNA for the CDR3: TGTGCCAGCAGCTCCACGGGCCCGAACTATGGCTACACCTTC. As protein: CASSSTGPNYGYTF. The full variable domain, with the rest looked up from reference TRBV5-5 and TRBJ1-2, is DAGVTQSPTHLIKTRGQQVTLRCSPISGHKSVSWYQQVLGQGPQFIFQYYEKEERGRGNFPDRFSARQFPNYSSELNVNALLLGDSALYLCASSSTGPNYGYTFGSGTRLTVV.

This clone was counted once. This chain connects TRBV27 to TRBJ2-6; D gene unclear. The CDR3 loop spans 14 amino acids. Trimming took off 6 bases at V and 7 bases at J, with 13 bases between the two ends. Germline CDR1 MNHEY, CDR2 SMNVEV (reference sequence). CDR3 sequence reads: CASSLQRSANVLTF. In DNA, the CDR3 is TGTGCCAGCAGCTTACAGCGTTCAGCCAACGTCCTGACTTTC. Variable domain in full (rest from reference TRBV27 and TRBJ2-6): EAQVTQNPRYLITVTGKKLTVTCSQNMNHEYMSWYRQDPGLGLRQIYYSMNVEVTDKGDVPEGYKVSRKEKRNFPLILESPSPNQTSLYFCASSLQRSANVLTFGAGSRLTVL.

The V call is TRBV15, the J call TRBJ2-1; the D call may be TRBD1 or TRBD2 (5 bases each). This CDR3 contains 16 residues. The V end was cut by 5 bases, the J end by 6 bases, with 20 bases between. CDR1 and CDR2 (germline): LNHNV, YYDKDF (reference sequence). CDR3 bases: TGTGCCACCAGCCCTGTGGGGACCGCGATCCGCAATGAGCAGTTCTTC. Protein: CATSPVGTAIRNEQFF. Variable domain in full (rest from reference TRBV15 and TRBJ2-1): DAMVIQNPRYQVTQFGKPVTLSCSQTLNHNVMYWYQQKSSQAPKLLFHYYDKDFNNEADTPDNFQSRRPNTSFCFLDIRSPGLGDTAMYLCATSPVGTAIRNEQFFGPGTRLTVL.

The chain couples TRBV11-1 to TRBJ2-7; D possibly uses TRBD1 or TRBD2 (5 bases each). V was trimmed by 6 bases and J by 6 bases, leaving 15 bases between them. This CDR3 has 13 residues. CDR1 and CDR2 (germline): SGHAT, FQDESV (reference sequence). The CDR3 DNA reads TGTGCCAGCAGTCCCGGGACGACCTTCGAGCAGTACTTC. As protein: CASSPGTTFEQYF.

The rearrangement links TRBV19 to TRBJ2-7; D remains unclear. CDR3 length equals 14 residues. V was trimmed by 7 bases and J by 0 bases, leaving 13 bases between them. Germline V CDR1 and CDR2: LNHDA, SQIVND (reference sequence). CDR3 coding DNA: TGTGCCAGTACCCCGATGGCGAGCTCCTACGAGCAGTACTTC. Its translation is CASTPMASSYEQYF. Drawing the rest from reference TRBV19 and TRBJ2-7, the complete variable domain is DGGITQSPKYLFRKEGQNVTLSCEQNLNHDAMYWYRQDPGQGLRLIYYSQIVNDFQKGDIAEGYSVSREKKESFPLTVTSAQKNPTAFYLCASTPMASSYEQYFGPGTRLTVT.

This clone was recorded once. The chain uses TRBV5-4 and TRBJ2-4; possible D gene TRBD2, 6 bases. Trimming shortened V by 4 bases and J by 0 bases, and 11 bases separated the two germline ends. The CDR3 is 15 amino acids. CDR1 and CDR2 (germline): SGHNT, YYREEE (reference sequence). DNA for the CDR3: TGTGCCAGCAGCACCGGCGGGGTAGCCAAAAACATTCAGTACTTC. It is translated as CASSTGGVAKNIQYF. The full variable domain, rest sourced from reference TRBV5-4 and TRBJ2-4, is ETGVTQSPTHLIKTRGQQVTLRCSSQSGHNTVSWYQQALGQGPQFIFQYYREEENGRGNFPPRFSGLQFPNYSSELNVNALELDDSALYLCASSTGGVAKNIQYFGAGTRLSVL.

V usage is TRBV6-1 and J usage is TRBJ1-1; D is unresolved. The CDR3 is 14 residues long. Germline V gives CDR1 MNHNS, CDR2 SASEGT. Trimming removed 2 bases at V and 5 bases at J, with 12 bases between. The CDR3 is CASSEQGVGTEAFF. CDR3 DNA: TGTGCCAGCAGTGAACAAGGTGTCGGGACTGAAGCTTTCTTT.

The DNA of the CDR3 is TGTGCCAGCAGCGACGGGACAGGGGACCCGGGCGGGAACACTGAAGCTTTCTTT. As protein: CASSDGTGDPGGNTEAFF. The rearrangement links TRBV5-5 to TRBJ1-1; 10 bases line up with TRBD1. Trimming cost V 4 bases and J 1 base; bases outside gene matches: 13. Germline V gene data show CDR1 as SGHKS and CDR2 as YYEKEE (reference sequence). This CDR3 comprises 18 residues.

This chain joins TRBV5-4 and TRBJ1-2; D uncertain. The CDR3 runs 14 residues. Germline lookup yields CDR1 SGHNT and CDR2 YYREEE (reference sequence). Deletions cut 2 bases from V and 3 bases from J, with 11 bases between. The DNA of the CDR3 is TGTGCCAGCAGCTTTCAAGGAGCAGACTATGGCTACACCTTC. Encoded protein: CASSFQGADYGYTF. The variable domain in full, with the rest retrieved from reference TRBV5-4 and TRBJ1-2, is ETGVTQSPTHLIKTRGQQVTLRCSSQSGHNTVSWYQQALGQGPQFIFQYYREEENGRGNFPPRFSGLQFPNYSSELNVNALELDDSALYLCASSFQGADYGYTFGSGTRLTVV.

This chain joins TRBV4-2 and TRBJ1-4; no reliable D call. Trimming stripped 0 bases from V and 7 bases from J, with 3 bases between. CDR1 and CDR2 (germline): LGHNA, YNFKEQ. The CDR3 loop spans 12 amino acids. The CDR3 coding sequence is TGTGCCAGCAGCCAAGAGGGTGAAAAACTGTTTTTT. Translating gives CASSQEGEKLFF.

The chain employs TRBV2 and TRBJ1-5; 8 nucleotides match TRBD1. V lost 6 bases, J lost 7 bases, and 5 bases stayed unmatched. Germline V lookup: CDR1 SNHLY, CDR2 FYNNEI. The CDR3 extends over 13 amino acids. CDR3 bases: TGTGCCAGCAGAGACAGGGGAGGACAGCCCCAGCATTTT. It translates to CASRDRGGQPQHF.

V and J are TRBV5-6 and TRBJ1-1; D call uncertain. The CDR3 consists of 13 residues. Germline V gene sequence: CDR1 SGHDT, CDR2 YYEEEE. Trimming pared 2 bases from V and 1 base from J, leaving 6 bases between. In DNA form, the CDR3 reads TGTGCCAGCAGCTTAAATCAGAACACTGAAGCTTTCTTT. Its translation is CASSLNQNTEAFF.